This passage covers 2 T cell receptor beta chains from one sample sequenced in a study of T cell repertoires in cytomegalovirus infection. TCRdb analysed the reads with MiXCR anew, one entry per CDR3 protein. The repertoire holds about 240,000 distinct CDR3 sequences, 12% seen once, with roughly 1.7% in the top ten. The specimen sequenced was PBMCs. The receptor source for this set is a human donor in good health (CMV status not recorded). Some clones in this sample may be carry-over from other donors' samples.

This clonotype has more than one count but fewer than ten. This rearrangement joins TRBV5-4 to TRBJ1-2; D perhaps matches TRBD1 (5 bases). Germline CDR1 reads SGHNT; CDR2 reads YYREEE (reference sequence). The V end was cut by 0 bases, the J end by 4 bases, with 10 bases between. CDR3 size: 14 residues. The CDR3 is CASSLDWQGYGYTF. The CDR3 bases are TGTGCCAGCAGCTTGGATTGGCAGGGCTATGGCTACACCTTC.

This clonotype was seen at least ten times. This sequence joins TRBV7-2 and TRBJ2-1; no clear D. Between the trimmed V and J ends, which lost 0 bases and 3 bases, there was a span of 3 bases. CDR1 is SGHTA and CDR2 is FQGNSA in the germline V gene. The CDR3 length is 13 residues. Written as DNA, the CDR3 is TGTGCCAGCAGCTTAGCTCTCTACAATGAGCAGTTCTTC. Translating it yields CASSLALYNEQFF.